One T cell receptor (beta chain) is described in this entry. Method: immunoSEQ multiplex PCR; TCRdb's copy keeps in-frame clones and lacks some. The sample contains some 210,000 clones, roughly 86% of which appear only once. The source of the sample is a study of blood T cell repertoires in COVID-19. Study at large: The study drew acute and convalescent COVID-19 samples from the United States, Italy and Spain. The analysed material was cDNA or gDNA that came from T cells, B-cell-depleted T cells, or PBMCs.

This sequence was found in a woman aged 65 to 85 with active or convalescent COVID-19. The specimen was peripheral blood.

This CDR3 is CATSLGTGVNTEAFF. CDR3 bases: TGTGCCACCAGTCTGGGGACAGGAGTCAACACTGAAGCTTTCTTT. V and J are TRBV24-1 and TRBJ1-1, with 8 positions matching TRBD1. Unmatched junction bases numbered 7, after V lost 6 bases and J lost 2 bases. This CDR3 has 15 amino acids. Germline V CDR1 and CDR2: KGHDR, SFDVKD.